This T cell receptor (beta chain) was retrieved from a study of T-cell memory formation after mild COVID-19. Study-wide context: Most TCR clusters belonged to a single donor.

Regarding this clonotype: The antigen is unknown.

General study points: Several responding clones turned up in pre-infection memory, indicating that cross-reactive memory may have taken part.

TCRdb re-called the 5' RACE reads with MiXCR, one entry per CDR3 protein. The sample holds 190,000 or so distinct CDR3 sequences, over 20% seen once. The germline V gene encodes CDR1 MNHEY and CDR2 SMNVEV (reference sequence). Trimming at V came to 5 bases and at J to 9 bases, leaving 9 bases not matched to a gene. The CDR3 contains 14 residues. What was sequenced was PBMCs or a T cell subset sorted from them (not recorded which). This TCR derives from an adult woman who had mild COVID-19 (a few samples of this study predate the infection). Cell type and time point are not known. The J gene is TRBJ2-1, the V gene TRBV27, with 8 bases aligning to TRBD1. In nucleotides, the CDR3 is TGTGCCAGCAGTGCGGACAGGGTAGGGGGTGAGCAGTTCTTC. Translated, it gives CASSADRVGGEQFF.